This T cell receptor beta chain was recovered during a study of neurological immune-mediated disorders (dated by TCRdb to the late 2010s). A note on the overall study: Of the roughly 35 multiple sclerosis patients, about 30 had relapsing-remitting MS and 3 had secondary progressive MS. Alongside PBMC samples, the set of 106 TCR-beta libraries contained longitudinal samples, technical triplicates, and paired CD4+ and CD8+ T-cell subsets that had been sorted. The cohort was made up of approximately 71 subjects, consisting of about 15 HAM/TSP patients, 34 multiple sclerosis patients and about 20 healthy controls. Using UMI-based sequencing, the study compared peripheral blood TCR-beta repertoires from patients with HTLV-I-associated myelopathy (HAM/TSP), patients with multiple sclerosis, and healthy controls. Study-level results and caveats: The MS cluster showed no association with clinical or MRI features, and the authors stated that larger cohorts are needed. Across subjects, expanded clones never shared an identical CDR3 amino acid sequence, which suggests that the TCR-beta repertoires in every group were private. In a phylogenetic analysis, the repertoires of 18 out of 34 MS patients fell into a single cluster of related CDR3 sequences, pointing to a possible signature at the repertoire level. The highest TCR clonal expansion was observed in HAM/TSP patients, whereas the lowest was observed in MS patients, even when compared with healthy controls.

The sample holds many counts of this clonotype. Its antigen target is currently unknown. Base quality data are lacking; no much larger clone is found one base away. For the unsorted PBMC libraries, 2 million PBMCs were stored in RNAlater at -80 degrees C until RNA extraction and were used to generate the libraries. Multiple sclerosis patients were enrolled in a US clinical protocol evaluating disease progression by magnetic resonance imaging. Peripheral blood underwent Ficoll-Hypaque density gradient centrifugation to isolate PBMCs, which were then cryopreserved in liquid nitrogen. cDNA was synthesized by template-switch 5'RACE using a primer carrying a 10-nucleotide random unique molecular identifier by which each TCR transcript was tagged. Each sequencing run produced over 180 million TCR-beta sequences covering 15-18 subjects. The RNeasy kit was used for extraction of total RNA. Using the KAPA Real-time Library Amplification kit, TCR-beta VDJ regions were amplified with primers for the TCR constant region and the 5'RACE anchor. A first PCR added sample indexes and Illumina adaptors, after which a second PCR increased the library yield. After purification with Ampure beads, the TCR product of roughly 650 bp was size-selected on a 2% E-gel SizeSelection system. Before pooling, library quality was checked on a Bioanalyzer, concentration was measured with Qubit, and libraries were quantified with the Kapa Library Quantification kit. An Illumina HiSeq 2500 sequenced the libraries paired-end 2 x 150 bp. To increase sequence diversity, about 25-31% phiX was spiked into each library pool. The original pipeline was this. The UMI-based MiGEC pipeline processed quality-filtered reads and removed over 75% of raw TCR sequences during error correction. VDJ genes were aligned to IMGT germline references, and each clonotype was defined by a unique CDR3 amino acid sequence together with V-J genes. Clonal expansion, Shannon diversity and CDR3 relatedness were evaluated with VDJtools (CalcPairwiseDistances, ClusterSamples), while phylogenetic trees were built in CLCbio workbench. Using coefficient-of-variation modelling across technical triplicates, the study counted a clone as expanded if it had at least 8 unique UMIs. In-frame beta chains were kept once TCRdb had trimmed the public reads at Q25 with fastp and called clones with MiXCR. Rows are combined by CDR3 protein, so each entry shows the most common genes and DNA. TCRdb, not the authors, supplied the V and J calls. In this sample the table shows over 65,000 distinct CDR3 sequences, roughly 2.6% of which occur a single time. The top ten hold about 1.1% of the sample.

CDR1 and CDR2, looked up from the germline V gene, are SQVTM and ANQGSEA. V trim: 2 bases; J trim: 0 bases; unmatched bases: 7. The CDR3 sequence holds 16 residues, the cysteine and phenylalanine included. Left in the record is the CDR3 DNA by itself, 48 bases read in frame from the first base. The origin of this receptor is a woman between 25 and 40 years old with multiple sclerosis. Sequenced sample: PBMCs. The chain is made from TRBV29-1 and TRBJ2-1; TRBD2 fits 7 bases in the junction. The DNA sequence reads TGCAGCGTTGAAACGACTAGCATTAGCTCCTACAATGAGCAGTTCTTC. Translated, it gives CSVETTSISSYNEQFF.